The 26 T cell receptor beta chains below all came from one sample that was sequenced in a study of neurological immune-mediated disorders. Noted time point: longitudinal time-point 1 (baseline). TCRdb called the 5' RACE reads again in MiXCR, with one record for every CDR3 protein. Among tens of thousands of distinct CDR3 sequences, about 9.4% were seen once, and the ten largest hold roughly a tenth. The sample comprised PBMCs. Receptors originate from a man aged 25-45 years in good health.

This clonotype occurred many times. The chain couples TRBV28 to TRBJ1-3; no firm D call. The V end was cut by 1 base, the J end by 4 bases, with 8 bases between. The germline CDR1 and CDR2 sequences are MDHEN and SYDVKM. The CDR3 length is 14 residues. CDR3 nucleotides: TGTGCCAGCAGTTTATACGACACCGGAAACACCATATATTTT. Translating gives CASSLYDTGNTIYF.

This clonotype was detected ten times or more. The CDR3, as DNA: TGCGCCAGCAGCTCACGGGTAGCGGGAGTCCCAGATACGCAGTATTTT. This codes for CASSSRVAGVPDTQYF. The V and J genes are TRBV5-1 and TRBJ2-3; 9 bases align to TRBD2. CDR1 SGHRS and CDR2 YFSETQ come from the germline V gene. CDR3 size: 16 residues. After removal of 3 bases from V and 4 bases from J, the junction contained 9 bases not matched to a gene.

This clonotype came up many times. This chain connects TRBV20-1 to TRBJ2-3, with D unclear. The ends were cut back, 6 bases at V and 10 bases at J, with 20 bases in the middle. Germline loops: CDR1 DFQATT, CDR2 SNEGSKA (reference sequence). This CDR3 comprises 13 residues. The CDR3 reads CSASDTSIWAQYF. The CDR3 DNA reads TGCAGTGCCTCCGACACATCCATTTGGGCGCAGTATTTT.

A note on this clonotype: At one of its ends the junction is not consistent with the germline gene, which may arise from a read error. The chain employs TRBV20-1 and TRBJ1-3; D is undetermined. This CDR3 is built from 14 residues. CDR1 is DFQATT and CDR2 is SNEGSKA in the germline V gene (reference sequence). CDR3 in amino acids: CSAGDPSSGNTIYF. Written as DNA, the CDR3 is TGCAGTGCTGGAGATCCGAGCTCTGGAAACACCATATATTTC.

This clonotype came up many times. The V call is TRBV27, the J call TRBJ2-1; no clear D gene. V was clipped by 1 base and J by 6 bases, with 13 bases between them. The CDR3 runs 15 residues. The germline V gene encodes CDR1 MNHEY and CDR2 SMNVEV (reference sequence). CDR3 region: CASSLFRASGNEQFF. In nucleotides, the CDR3 is TGTGCCAGCAGTTTATTCCGGGCCTCAGGCAATGAGCAGTTCTTC.

This clonotype was observed at least ten times. The genes are TRBV12-3 or TRBV12-4 and TRBJ2-7; D gene unclear. The CDR3 consists of 13 residues. The ends were cut back, 8 bases at V and 1 base at J, with 12 bases in the middle. The CDR3 bases are TGTGCCAGCTCCGGGCCCAGGTCCTACGAGCAGTACTTC. It is translated as CASSGPRSYEQYF.

This clonotype was seen many times. This chain joins TRBV29-1 and TRBJ2-1; possible D gene TRBD2, 5 bases. Trimming left V 7 bases short and J 4 bases short, with 29 bases between. The germline V gene has CDR1 SQVTM and CDR2 ANQGSEA. The CDR3 is made up of 18 amino acids. The CDR3 loop is CSAGRALTLSPPYNEQFF. The CDR3 DNA reads as TGCAGCGCTGGGCGGGCCCTAACCTTGTCCCCCCCTTACAATGAGCAGTTCTTC.

This clonotype was picked up many times. This rearrangement joins TRBV7-6 to TRBJ2-7; 7 bases match TRBD2. V was pared by 1 base and J by 4 bases, with 7 bases of the junction left unmatched. The CDR3 covers 15 residues. CDR1 SGHVS and CDR2 FNYEAQ come from the germline V gene. CDR3 region: CASSLEASGNYEQYF. The CDR3 DNA reads as TGTGCCAGCAGCTTAGAGGCTAGCGGAAATTACGAGCAGTACTTC.

Many counts were recorded for this clonotype. The rearrangement joins TRBV6-6 to TRBJ2-2; either TRBD1 or TRBD2 may supply D (6 bases each). V gave up 6 bases and J gave up 0 bases, with 14 bases separating them. The length of the CDR3 is 16 residues. Germline values: CDR1 MNHNY, CDR2 SVGAGI (reference sequence). The CDR3 DNA is TGTGCCAGCAGGAAACCCGGGGGCGCGAACACCGGGGAGCTGTTTTTT. Residues: CASRKPGGANTGELFF.

This clonotype was recorded at least ten times. The gene calls are TRBV3-1 and TRBJ2-5; possible D gene TRBD1, 6 bases. Germline-derived CDR1 and CDR2 are LGHDT and YNNKEL (reference sequence). V was shortened by 5 bases and J by 0 bases, with 10 bases between the two germline ends. CDR3 length equals 14 residues. CDR3 in DNA: TGTGCCAGCAGCTTTCGGACAGACCAAGAGACCCAGTACTTC. Translated, it gives CASSFRTDQETQYF.

This clonotype occurred many times. This chain joins TRBV5-1 and TRBJ2-1; no clear D gene. With 3 bases removed from V and 6 bases from J, the gap between germline ends came to 16 bases. This CDR3 is built from 15 residues. Per germline, CDR1 SGHRS and CDR2 YFSETQ. CDR3 loop: CASSWPYGAGNEQFF. The CDR3 DNA reads TGCGCCAGCAGCTGGCCCTACGGAGCCGGCAATGAGCAGTTCTTC. The full variable domain, rest sourced from reference TRBV5-1 and TRBJ2-1, is KAGVTQTPRYLIKTRGQQVTLSCSPISGHRSVSWYQQTPGQGLQFLFEYFSETQRNKGNFPGRFSGRQFSNSRSEMNVSTLELGDSALYLCASSWPYGAGNEQFFGPGTRLTVL.

This clonotype appeared many times. This rearrangement joins TRBV20-1 to TRBJ2-7, with TRBD2 identical over 12 bases. CDR1 is DFQATT, CDR2 SNEGSKA, per germline (reference sequence). The CDR3 has 14 residues. V shed 4 bases and J 3 bases; nucleotides not matched to a gene: 4. As DNA, the CDR3 is TGCAGTGCTACCGGACTAGCGGGGTTCTACGAGCAGTACTTC. Translation: CSATGLAGFYEQYF.

This clonotype was observed a few times. The genes are TRBV29-1 and TRBJ2-3; 9 bases line up with TRBD2. CDR1 and CDR2 (germline): SQVTM, ANQGSEA. This CDR3 region has 18 residues. V lost 4 bases, J lost 3 bases, and 17 bases stayed unmatched. CDR3 loop: CSVGRPGGRGFGTDTQYF. The CDR3 DNA sequence: TGCAGCGTTGGGCGCCCGGGCGGGAGGGGGTTTGGGACAGATACGCAGTATTTT.

The sample holds a few counts of this clonotype. This chain links TRBV14 with TRBJ1-2; possibly TRBD1 for D (6 bases). From germline, CDR1 is SGHDN and CDR2 FVKESK. V shed 5 bases and J shed 6 bases, with 13 bases lying between them. The CDR3 covers 13 residues. Here the CDR3 DNA reads TGTGCCAGCAGCAAACAGGGAGGGCATGGCTACACCTTC. Translation: CASSKQGGHGYTF.

This clonotype was counted ten times or more. The chain has TRBV7-6 and TRBJ2-1; possible D gene TRBD2, 5 bases. V lost 4 bases, J lost 1 base, and 11 bases lay in between. CDR1 SGHVS and CDR2 FNYEAQ come from the germline V gene. This CDR3 spans 15 amino acids. The CDR3 DNA is TGTGCCAGCAGCTCGTGGGAGTCGTCCTACAATGAGCAGTTCTTC. Translation gives CASSSWESSYNEQFF.

This clonotype was seen many times. The chain combines TRBV5-1 with TRBJ2-2; D possibly corresponds to TRBD2 (5 bases). Germline values: CDR1 SGHRS, CDR2 YFSETQ. The CDR3 contains 13 residues. V lost 4 bases and J 4 bases, leaving 8 bases between the germline ends. Here the CDR3 DNA reads TGCGCCAGCAGCCCCGGGGTCACCGGGGAGCTGTTTTTT. Translating it yields CASSPGVTGELFF. Supplemented by reference TRBV5-1 and TRBJ2-2, the full variable domain reads KAGVTQTPRYLIKTRGQQVTLSCSPISGHRSVSWYQQTPGQGLQFLFEYFSETQRNKGNFPGRFSGRQFSNSRSEMNVSTLELGDSALYLCASSPGVTGELFFGEGSRLTVL.

This clonotype was recorded many times. This chain joins TRBV9 and TRBJ2-4; a weak D match, TRBD1 (6 bases). Germline CDR1 and CDR2: SGDLS and YYNGEE. The CDR3 consists of 13 residues. Trimming removed 0 bases from V and 9 bases from J, with 10 bases in between. DNA of the CDR3: TGTGCCAGCAGCGTAGGCAGGGGCAGCATTCAGTACTTC. Translation gives CASSVGRGSIQYF. Based on the CDR3 plus reference TRBV9 and TRBJ2-4, the full variable domain is DSGVTQTPKHLITATGQRVTLRCSPRSGDLSVYWYQQSLDQGLQFLIQYYNGEERAKGNILERFSAQQFPDLHSELNLSSLELGDSALYFCASSVGRGSIQYFGAGTRLSVL.

This clonotype came up many times. The rearrangement links TRBV10-3 to TRBJ2-2, with D unclear. Trimming pared 4 bases from V and 3 bases from J, leaving 6 bases between. Germline CDR1 reads ENHRY; CDR2 reads SYGVKD. The CDR3 has 13 residues. The CDR3 loop is CAISGRDTGELFF. The CDR3 coding sequence is TGTGCCATCAGTGGAAGGGACACCGGGGAGCTGTTTTTT.

This clonotype was recorded at least ten times. Written as DNA, the CDR3 is TGTGCCAGCAGCGTAGATGGAGCGGGAGGGTGGAATGAGCAGTTCTTC. Protein product: CASSVDGAGGWNEQFF. The V and J genes are TRBV9 and TRBJ2-1; TRBD2 matches 10 bases. J lost 7 bases, V lost 0 bases, and 7 bases had no gene match. Germline V gene data show CDR1 as SGDLS and CDR2 as YYNGEE. CDR3 size: 16 residues.

This clonotype was seen repeatedly, ten times or more. J is TRBJ2-7 and V is TRBV6-6; TRBD1 matches 8 bases. Trimming cost V 0 bases and J 5 bases; bases outside gene matches: 6. There are 15 residues in the CDR3. Germline CDR1 reads MNHNY; CDR2 reads SVGAGI (reference sequence). The CDR3 bases are TGTGCCAGCAGTTACTCGCCAGGACAGGGAAACGAGCAGTACTTC. Translated, it gives CASSYSPGQGNEQYF.

This clonotype was observed at least ten times. This chain connects TRBV7-9 to TRBJ2-6; D gene ambiguous. Germline lookup yields CDR1 SEHNR and CDR2 FQNEAQ (reference sequence). V dropped 5 bases and J dropped 1 base, with 12 bases sitting between them. The CDR3 has 16 amino acids. CDR3 amino acids: CASSGPSRSGANVLTF. The CDR3 coding sequence is TGTGCCAGCAGCGGCCCTTCGCGGTCTGGGGCCAACGTCCTGACTTTC.

This clonotype occurred a few times. The J gene is TRBJ2-7, the V gene TRBV27, with TRBD1 matching over 10 bases. This CDR3 region has 16 residues. V dropped 5 bases and J dropped 7; count of bases not matched to a gene: 14. Germline lookup yields CDR1 MNHEY and CDR2 SMNVEV (reference sequence). DNA for the CDR3: TGTGCCAGCAGTATAATTCCTCGGGACAGGGGAATGGAGCAGTACTTC. The encoded protein is CASSIIPRDRGMEQYF.

This clonotype was recorded many times. CDR3 sequence reads: CASSFSTGEAETQYF. CDR3 DNA sequence: TGTGCCAGCAGTTTTTCAACGGGAGAAGCAGAGACCCAGTACTTC. The chain carries TRBV12-3 or TRBV12-4 and TRBJ2-5; D might be TRBD2 (6 bases). This CDR3 has 15 residues. Trimming took 3 bases from V and 4 from J, leaving 15 bases between them.

This clonotype turned up a few times. The chain carries TRBV12-3 or TRBV12-4 and TRBJ2-1; weak D call: TRBD1 (5 bases). V dropped 1 base and J dropped 0 bases, with 13 bases sitting between them. The CDR3 consists of 17 residues. The DNA for the CDR3 is TGTGCCAGCAGTTTAGGGAGCCAGGGCGGCTCCTACAATGAGCAGTTCTTC. Translated: CASSLGSQGGSYNEQFF.

This clonotype was recorded many times. The CDR3 coding sequence is TGTGCCAGCAAAGGGACAGAAAAGACCAGCTCCTATAATTCACCCCTCCACTTT. Its translation is CASKGTEKTSSYNSPLHF. The chain couples TRBV27 to TRBJ1-6; 7 bases are a match to TRBD1. V lost 7 bases, J lost 0 bases, and 12 bases stayed unmatched. Germline-derived CDR1 and CDR2 are MNHEY and SMNVEV (reference sequence). The CDR3 extends over 18 amino acids.

This clonotype has a count of ten or more. The J gene is TRBJ2-1, the V gene TRBV7-2, with TRBD2 as a possible D gene (7 bases). Germline CDR1 SGHTA, CDR2 FQGNSA. CDR3 size: 16 residues. Trimming cost V 6 bases and J 8 bases, with 23 bases left between them. Here the CDR3 DNA reads TGTGCCAGCAGTTCACCGGGGGGCGGGTGGAGGGATGAGCAGTTCTTC. Translation gives CASSSPGGGWRDEQFF. Together with reference TRBV7-2 and TRBJ2-1, the CDR3 gives the full variable domain: GAGVSQSPSNKVTEKGKDVELRCDPISGHTALYWYRQSLGQGLEFLIYFQGNSAPDKSGLPSDRFSAERTGGSVSTLTIQRTQQEDSAVYLCASSSPGGGWRDEQFFGPGTRLTVL.